The rows below give T cell receptor beta chains drawn from one sample of a study of CD8+CD57+ T cells in acquired aplastic anemia. MiXCR, applied by TCRdb to the reads, yields one record per CDR3 protein. The sample consists of over 40,000 distinct CDR3 sequences, less than 65% of them appearing once. Sequenced material: sorted CD4+, CD8+, or CD8+CD57+ T cells (not recorded which) from PBMCs. The receptors shown here come from a human donor with aplastic anemia. The CDR3 runs from the conserved cysteine through the conserved F or W. D genes are given only for firm matches. Only part of the rows carry a size: once, few, many, or a class if the clone is expanded.

clone_size: .
j_call: TRBJ1-2
v_call: TRBV18
d_call: .
cdr3_aa: CTSSPLSGAENYGYTF
cdr3_nt: TGTACCAGCTCACCACTAAGTGGGGCAGAGAACTATGGCTACACCTTC

clone_size: .
j_call: TRBJ2-7
v_call: TRBV15
d_call: TRBD2
cdr3_aa: CATSRVGGASCEQYF
cdr3_nt: TGTGCCACCAGCAGAGTCGGGGGGGCTTCCTGCGAGCAGTACTTC

clone_size: .
j_call: TRBJ1-2
v_call: TRBV27
d_call: TRBD1
cdr3_aa: CASRTGSGYTF
cdr3_nt: TGTGCCAGCAGGACAGGGAGCGGCTACACCTTC

clone_size: many
j_call: TRBJ1-6
v_call: TRBV11-2
d_call: TRBD1
cdr3_aa: CASSLEGDREHSPLHF
cdr3_nt: TGTGCCAGCAGCTTAGAAGGTGACAGGGAACATTCACCCCTCCACTTT

clone_size: .
j_call: TRBJ2-1
v_call: TRBV16
d_call: .
cdr3_aa: CASSQGPLNEQFF
cdr3_nt: TGTGCCAGCTCGCAGGGGCCGCTGAATGAGCAGTTCTTC

clone_size: once
j_call: TRBJ1-5
v_call: TRBV7-2
d_call: TRBD1
cdr3_aa: CASSLNRGRYQPQHF
cdr3_nt: TGTGCCAGCAGCTTAAACAGGGGAAGATATCAGCCCCAGCATTTT

clone_size: .
j_call: TRBJ2-7
v_call: TRBV24-1
d_call: .
cdr3_aa: CATSDSESSYEQYF
cdr3_nt: TGTGCCACCAGTGATTCCGAGAGCTCCTACGAGCAGTACTTC

clone_size: .
j_call: TRBJ2-7
v_call: TRBV7-9
d_call: .
cdr3_aa: CDSSSGVPPYEQYF
cdr3_nt: TGTGACAGCAGCTCAGGGGTGCCCCCCTACGAGCAGTACTTC

clone_size: .
j_call: TRBJ2-6
v_call: TRBV5-1
d_call: TRBD1
cdr3_aa: CASSLVAGGSGANVLTF
cdr3_nt: TGCGCCAGCAGCTTGGTGGCAGGGGGCTCTGGGGCCAACGTCCTGACTTTC

clone_size: many
j_call: TRBJ1-6
v_call: TRBV4-1
d_call: .
cdr3_aa: CASSPPRVSPLHF
cdr3_nt: TGCGCCAGCAGCCCCCCAAGGGTATCACCCCTCCACTTT

clone_size: .
j_call: TRBJ2-7
v_call: TRBV2
d_call: .
cdr3_aa: CASKGGVAYEQYF
cdr3_nt: TGTGCCAGCAAGGGGGGGGTGGCCTACGAGCAGTACTTC

clone_size: many
j_call: TRBJ1-5
v_call: TRBV24-1
d_call: .
cdr3_aa: CATSDWDGRGEPGQPQHF
cdr3_nt: TGTGCCACCAGTGATTGGGATGGACGAGGGGAGCCTGGGCAGCCCCAGCATTTT

clone_size: .
j_call: TRBJ2-7
v_call: TRBV9
d_call: .
cdr3_aa: CASSVDGTPLEEQYF
cdr3_nt: TGTGCCAGCAGCGTAGACGGGACGCCCCTGGAAGAGCAGTACTTC

clone_size: .
j_call: TRBJ2-7
v_call: TRBV2
d_call: TRBD2
cdr3_aa: CASRTSGVYEQYF
cdr3_nt: TGTGCCAGCAGGACTAGCGGGGTCTACGAGCAGTACTTC

clone_size: .
j_call: TRBJ1-5
v_call: TRBV25-1
d_call: TRBD1
cdr3_aa: CASPAGTGVGSNQPQHF
cdr3_nt: TGTGCCAGCCCGGCCGGGACAGGGGTGGGGAGCAATCAGCCCCAGCATTTT

clone_size: .
j_call: TRBJ2-1
v_call: TRBV10-2
d_call: .
cdr3_aa: CASSEGNEQFF
cdr3_nt: TGCGCCAGCAGTGAGGGAAATGAGCAGTTCTTC

clone_size: .
j_call: TRBJ2-7
v_call: TRBV5-1
d_call: .
cdr3_aa: CASSLDPSSYEQYF
cdr3_nt: TGCGCCAGCAGCTTGGATCCAAGCTCCTACGAGCAGTACTTC

clone_size: .
j_call: TRBJ2-1
v_call: TRBV29-1
d_call: .
cdr3_aa: CSVVAGSSYNEQFF
cdr3_nt: TGCAGCGTTGTCGCGGGGAGCTCCTACAATGAGCAGTTCTTC

clone_size: .
j_call: TRBJ1-2
v_call: TRBV15
d_call: .
cdr3_aa: CATSRDGGGYGYTF
cdr3_nt: TGTGCCACCAGCAGAGATGGTGGGGGCTATGGCTACACCTTC

clone_size: many
j_call: TRBJ2-3
v_call: TRBV7-6
d_call: TRBD2
cdr3_aa: CASSLGTSGGPAHTDTQYF
cdr3_nt: TGTGCCAGCAGCTTAGGGACTAGCGGGGGCCCGGCCCACACAGATACGCAGTATTTT

clone_size: many
j_call: TRBJ2-3
v_call: TRBV6-4
d_call: TRBD2
cdr3_aa: CASSQTSGTDTQYF
cdr3_nt: TGTGCCAGCAGTCAAACTAGCGGGACAGATACGCAGTATTTT

clone_size: .
j_call: TRBJ2-7
v_call: TRBV10-2
d_call: .
cdr3_aa: CASSESMFEQYF
cdr3_nt: TGCGCCAGCAGTGAGTCGATGTTCGAGCAGTACTTC

clone_size: .
j_call: TRBJ2-1
v_call: TRBV20-1
d_call: TRBD2
cdr3_aa: CSAPDNSGSGDEQFF
cdr3_nt: TGCAGTGCTCCGGACAATAGCGGGAGTGGGGACGAGCAGTTCTTC

clone_size: once
j_call: TRBJ1-2
v_call: TRBV2
d_call: .
cdr3_aa: CASSSHAGNNGYTF
cdr3_nt: TGTGCCAGCAGCTCGCACGCAGGGAACAATGGCTACACCTTC

clone_size: .
j_call: TRBJ2-6
v_call: TRBV25-1
d_call: .
cdr3_aa: CASQATGANVLTF
cdr3_nt: TGTGCCAGCCAAGCTACTGGGGCCAACGTCCTGACTTTC

clone_size: many
j_call: TRBJ1-1
v_call: TRBV6-1
d_call: .
cdr3_aa: CASSERAENTEAFF
cdr3_nt: TGTGCCAGCAGTGAACGGGCAGAGAACACTGAAGCTTTCTTT

clone_size: once
j_call: TRBJ1-1
v_call: TRBV11-1
d_call: .
cdr3_aa: CASSPAGGHMDTEAFF
cdr3_nt: TGTGCCAGCAGCCCCGCTGGGGGGCACATGGACACTGAAGCTTTCTTT

clone_size: .
j_call: TRBJ1-5
v_call: TRBV19
d_call: .
cdr3_aa: CASSIARQSNQPQHF
cdr3_nt: TGTGCCAGTAGTATTGCTAGACAGAGCAATCAGCCCCAGCATTTT

clone_size: .
j_call: TRBJ2-7
v_call: TRBV19
d_call: TRBD1
cdr3_aa: CASSIADRGYEQYF
cdr3_nt: TGTGCCAGTAGTATAGCTGACAGGGGCTACGAGCAGTACTTC

clone_size: .
j_call: TRBJ2-5
v_call: TRBV19
d_call: TRBD2
cdr3_aa: CASRIRGGFETQYF
cdr3_nt: TGTGCCAGTAGAATCCGCGGGGGATTCGAGACCCAGTACTTC

clone_size: many
j_call: TRBJ2-1
v_call: TRBV4-1
d_call: .
cdr3_aa: CASSQVPGDSYNEQFF
cdr3_nt: TGCGCCAGCAGCCAAGTACCGGGGGACTCCTACAATGAGCAGTTCTTC

clone_size: .
j_call: TRBJ1-6
v_call: TRBV10-3
d_call: .
cdr3_aa: CATSRTPAKTYNSPLHF
cdr3_nt: TGTGCCACCAGTCGTACCCCGGCGAAAACCTATAATTCACCCCTCCACTTT

clone_size: few
j_call: TRBJ2-7
v_call: TRBV2
d_call: .
cdr3_aa: CASSEAGPYEQYF
cdr3_nt: TGTGCCAGCAGTGAAGCAGGGCCGTACGAGCAGTACTTC

clone_size: few
j_call: TRBJ2-5
v_call: TRBV15
d_call: TRBD1
cdr3_aa: CATSSYLDRAKEETQYF
cdr3_nt: TGTGCCACCAGCAGTTACTTGGACAGGGCGAAGGAAGAGACCCAGTACTTC

clone_size: .
j_call: TRBJ1-6
v_call: TRBV7-2
d_call: TRBD1
cdr3_aa: CASSPTQGTASPLHF
cdr3_nt: TGTGCCAGCAGCCCGACACAGGGGACGGCTTCACCCCTCCACTTT

clone_size: many
j_call: TRBJ2-7
v_call: TRBV7-3
d_call: .
cdr3_aa: CASRTQQFSSYEQYF
cdr3_nt: TGTGCCAGCAGAACCCAACAGTTCTCGTCCTACGAGCAGTACTTC

clone_size: .
j_call: TRBJ2-7
v_call: TRBV5-6
d_call: .
cdr3_aa: CASSFGGAHYEQYF
cdr3_nt: TGTGCCAGCAGCTTCGGCGGGGCGCACTACGAGCAGTACTTC

clone_size: few
j_call: TRBJ1-5
v_call: TRBV6-1
d_call: .
cdr3_aa: CASIGTDNQPQHF
cdr3_nt: TGTGCCAGCATCGGGACGGACAATCAGCCCCAGCATTTT

clone_size: once
j_call: TRBJ1-2
v_call: TRBV2
d_call: .
cdr3_aa: CASRTDTLEGYTF
cdr3_nt: TGTGCCAGCAGAACTGACACCCTTGAAGGCTACACCTTC

clone_size: many
j_call: TRBJ2-5
v_call: TRBV20-1
d_call: TRBD2
cdr3_aa: CSARGVFGGLYQETQYF
cdr3_nt: TGCAGTGCTAGAGGGGTTTTCGGGGGGTTGTACCAAGAGACCCAGTACTTC

clone_size: many
j_call: TRBJ2-7
v_call: TRBV7-8
d_call: TRBD1
cdr3_aa: CASSSPGQDYEQYF
cdr3_nt: TGTGCCAGCAGCTCCCCGGGACAGGACTACGAGCAGTACTTC

clone_size: many
j_call: TRBJ1-2
v_call: TRBV7-2
d_call: TRBD1
cdr3_aa: CASSLVGTGRGGYTF
cdr3_nt: TGTGCCAGCAGCTTAGTTGGGACAGGTCGAGGTGGCTACACCTTC

clone_size: .
j_call: TRBJ2-6
v_call: TRBV19
d_call: TRBD2
cdr3_aa: CASSMGAGGFSSGANVLTF
cdr3_nt: TGTGCCAGTAGTATGGGAGCGGGAGGGTTTAGCTCTGGGGCCAACGTCCTGACTTTC

clone_size: .
j_call: TRBJ1-4
v_call: TRBV15
d_call: .
cdr3_aa: CATSRVGALGEKLFF
cdr3_nt: TGTGCCACCAGCAGAGTTGGGGCGTTAGGGGAAAAACTGTTTTTT

clone_size: once
j_call: TRBJ1-6
v_call: TRBV6-1
d_call: .
cdr3_aa: CASSDRGDSPLHF
cdr3_nt: TGTGCCAGCAGTGACAGGGGAGATTCACCCCTCCACTTT

clone_size: .
j_call: TRBJ1-6
v_call: TRBV2
d_call: .
cdr3_aa: CASSVGQNSPLHF
cdr3_nt: TGTGCCAGCAGCGTAGGACAGAATTCACCCCTCCACTTT

clone_size: .
j_call: TRBJ1-2
v_call: TRBV24-1
d_call: .
cdr3_aa: CATQGRRNDYGYTF
cdr3_nt: TGTGCCACCCAAGGGAGAAGGAACGACTATGGCTACACCTTC

clone_size: medium-sized
j_call: TRBJ2-7
v_call: TRBV7-6
d_call: .
cdr3_aa: CASSSGQTYEQYF
cdr3_nt: TGTGCCAGCAGCTCAGGACAGACCTACGAGCAGTACTTC

clone_size: .
j_call: TRBJ1-2
v_call: TRBV19
d_call: .
cdr3_aa: CASSIEWNSVYGYTF
cdr3_nt: TGTGCCAGTAGTATAGAATGGAACAGTGTCTATGGCTACACCTTC

clone_size: .
j_call: TRBJ2-5
v_call: TRBV10-3
d_call: .
cdr3_aa: CAISEPAGSKETQYF
cdr3_nt: TGTGCCATCAGTGAGCCAGCAGGGTCGAAGGAGACCCAGTACTTC

clone_size: once
j_call: TRBJ2-7
v_call: TRBV10-1
d_call: TRBD1
cdr3_aa: CASSAGQGLPYEQYF
cdr3_nt: TGCGCCAGCAGTGCAGGACAGGGCCTTCCCTACGAGCAGTACTTC

clone_size: .
j_call: TRBJ2-7
v_call: TRBV7-6
d_call: .
cdr3_aa: CASSPGVNEQYF
cdr3_nt: TGTGCCAGCAGCCCCGGGGTTAACGAGCAGTACTTC

clone_size: .
j_call: TRBJ1-1
v_call: TRBV2
d_call: .
cdr3_aa: CASSLGRPDEGFF
cdr3_nt: TGTGCCAGCAGTTTAGGGCGGCCCGATGAAGGTTTCTTT

clone_size: many
j_call: TRBJ2-7
v_call: TRBV6-5
d_call: TRBD1
cdr3_aa: CASSYSQIPGQGGYEQYF
cdr3_nt: TGTGCCAGCAGTTACAGTCAAATTCCGGGACAGGGCGGCTACGAGCAGTACTTC